This T cell receptor (beta chain) was retrieved from a study of CD8+CD57+ T cells in acquired aplastic anemia. Study-wide background: Isolated CD4+ and CD8+ cells, once sorted, yielded DNA averaging about 3 ug. Study results and limitations: There were 25 to 30 CD8+ CDR3 sequences that occurred in both patients and controls.

Selection for sequencing was limited to patients who had shown CD8+CD57+ cell expansion by flow cytometry. The patients all had a severe acquired aplastic anemia diagnosis. Blood samples were obtained from patients who had received no prior therapy. CDR1 is SEHNR, CDR2 FQNEAQ, per germline (reference sequence). The CDR3 extends over 13 amino acids. Trimming left V 6 bases short and J 14 bases short, with 20 bases between. Comments on this clonotype: The antigen remains unidentified.

For CDR3 and TCR beta VDJ profiling, genomic DNA was the template used. TCRdb fed the reads into MiXCR, producing one record per CDR3 protein. Of about 160,000 distinct CDR3 sequences detected, around 75% appear once; the ten largest clones hold 45% to 60%. The TCR originated in a human donor with aplastic anemia. The V call is TRBV7-9, the J call TRBJ2-1; D possibly corresponds to TRBD1 (6 bases). The sequenced sample was sorted CD4+, CD8+, or CD8+CD57+ T cells (not recorded which) from PBMCs. The CDR3 region has the DNA TGTGCCAGCAGGGCAGGGCGGCGCGAGGGGGAGTTCTTC. This codes for CASRAGRREGEFF.